A selection of T cell receptor beta chains follows, all from one sample in a study of blood T cell repertoires in COVID-19. Sequenced by immunoSEQ multiplex PCR; TCRdb stores in-frame clones only, minus some. The sample consists of roughly 200,000 clones, 88% of them appearing once. The sequenced sample was peripheral blood. These receptors all stem from a man between 40 and 49 years old with active or convalescent COVID-19. The CDR3 runs from the conserved cysteine through the conserved F or W. D genes are given only for firm matches. Not every row has a clone size; where given, it reads once, few, many or a size class.

>TRBJ2-7|TRBV10-3|once|-
TGTGCCATCAGTGAGTCGGGGGGGGCTGCCGAGCAGTACTTC
CAISESGGAAEQYF
>TRBJ2-3|TRBV7-9|-|-
TGTGCCAGCAGCCCCCCGGGGGGCGCGGCGCAGTATTTT
CASSPPGGAAQYF
>TRBJ1-1|TRBV7-8|few|TRBD1
TGTGCCAGCAGCGCCAGACAGGGGAAGAACACTGAAGCTTTCTTT
CASSARQGKNTEAFF
>TRBJ1-3|TRBV5-6|-|-
TGTGCCAGCAGCGAGGAAGCCTCTGGAAACACCATATATTTT
CASSEEASGNTIYF
>TRBJ1-5|TRBV5-1|-|-
TGCGCCAGCAGCGCGGTTCCCGGGAGCAATCAGCCCCAGCATTTT
CASSAVPGSNQPQHF
>TRBJ2-1|TRBV5-6|-|-
TGTGCCAGCAGCTGGGGACAACCTAATGAGCAGTTCTTC
CASSWGQPNEQFF
>TRBJ1-6|TRBV30|-|-
TGTGCCTGGGCAGGGCGGCCGGGTAATTCACCCCTCCACTTT
CAWAGRPGNSPLHF
>TRBJ2-7|TRBV3-1/TRBV3-2|few|-
TGTGCCAGCAGCCACAGCTACGAGCAGTACTTC
CASSHSYEQYF
>TRBJ1-2|TRBV6-1|-|-
TGTGCCAGCAGTGTGGGACATCAGAAGATTAACTATGGCTACACCTTC
CASSVGHQKINYGYTF
>TRBJ1-2|TRBV6-5|-|-
TGTGCCAGCACCGGGGGTGTCGGCTATGGCTACACCTTC
CASTGGVGYGYTF
>TRBJ2-2|TRBV11-3|-|-
TGTGCCAGCAGCTCCAGGGGCGGCACCGGGGAGCTGTTTTTT
CASSSRGGTGELFF
>TRBJ2-7|TRBV18|-|TRBD2
TGTGCCAGCTCACCACCGGAGCTAGCGGGAGGGCGACGGTACTTC
CASSPPELAGGRRYF
>TRBJ1-1|TRBV11-3|-|-
TGTGCCAGCAGCCCTGGAGGTAGGGATACTGAAGCTTTCTTT
CASSPGGRDTEAFF
>TRBJ1-1|TRBV6-4|-|-
TGTGCCAGCAGTGACTCGAGTGGGACATCCACTGAAGCTTTCTTT
CASSDSSGTSTEAFF
>TRBJ2-1|TRBV6-5|once|TRBD1
TGTGCCAGCAGTCCCCTCGACAGGGGTCATGAGCAGTTCTTC
CASSPLDRGHEQFF
>TRBJ2-2|TRBV7-7|-|-
TGTGCCAGCAGCCCGGTGGAGAGAGGCGCCTTTGTAGGGGAGCTGTTTTTT
CASSPVERGAFVGELFF
>TRBJ2-2|TRBV6-2/TRBV6-3|-|TRBD1
TGTGCCAGCAGCCAAACATCCGGGACAGGGGACACCGGGGAGCTGTTTTTT
CASSQTSGTGDTGELFF
>TRBJ1-6|TRBV6-6|-|-
TGTGCCAGCAGTCGACCAGGGATTTCACCCCTCCACTTT
CASSRPGISPLHF
>TRBJ2-7|TRBV28|few|-
TGTGCCAGCCCCGGAGGGTACGAGCAGTACTTC
CASPGGYEQYF
>TRBJ1-1|TRBV7-2|-|-
TGTGCCAGCAGCTATCAGGCCATGAACACTGAAGCTTTCTTT
CASSYQAMNTEAFF
>TRBJ1-2|TRBV28|-|-
TGTGCCACCCAGGGTGAGGACTATGGCTACACCTTC
CATQGEDYGYTF
>TRBJ2-3|TRBV7-2|-|TRBD2
TGTGCCAGCAGCTTAATTAGCGGGAGGGCGGACACAGATACGCAGTATTTT
CASSLISGRADTDTQYF
>TRBJ1-3|TRBV18|-|-
TGTGCCAGCTCACCACCGGCCAGGGCCGGAAACACCATATATTTT
CASSPPARAGNTIYF
>TRBJ2-2|TRBV10-3|-|TRBD1
TGTGCCCTCCGGGACAGGGGGGCCGGGGAGCTGTTTTTT
CALRDRGAGELFF